This TCR beta chain was retrieved from a study of glioma-infiltrating T cells after dendritic cell vaccination. Turning to this clone: Its antigen is unidentified.

The protocol was immunoSEQ multiplex PCR, while the TCRdb copy is restricted to in-frame clones and leaves out a portion. This table holds about 64,000 clones, approximately 78% found once. Per the germline V gene, CDR1 is LNHDA and CDR2 is SQIVND (reference sequence). V lost 7 bases, J lost 8 bases, and 8 bases lay in between. The CDR3 contains 11 residues. Whole-study results and caveats: Patients with more pretreatment TILs had longer time to progression and survival.

Sequenced material: blood, taken before dendritic cell vaccination. This clonotype was sampled from a human donor with glioblastoma. This chain connects TRBV19 to TRBJ1-4; D uncertain. The DNA of the CDR3 is TGTGCCAGTAACAGTCTGGAAAAACTGTTTTTT. It encodes CASNSLEKLFF. Combining the CDR3 with reference TRBV19 and TRBJ1-4 gives the whole variable domain DGGITQSPKYLFRKEGQNVTLSCEQNLNHDAMYWYRQDPGQGLRLIYYSQIVNDFQKGDIAEGYSVSREKKESFPLTVTSAQKNPTAFYLCASNSLEKLFFGSGTQLSVL.